This T cell receptor beta chain was found in a study of regulatory T cells in long-lasting Graves disease. Study-wide results and limits: Under persistent disease, TRBV28, TRBJ1-2 and TRBJ2-5 were used preferentially.

TCR beta libraries were built with iRepertoire HTBI primers and Arm-PCR of CDR3 regions. MiXCR, applied by TCRdb to the multiplex PCR reads, yields one record per CDR3 protein. The repertoire holds 350,000 to 550,000 distinct CDR3 sequences, with about 15% as singletons. Time point described: newly diagnosed GD, antithyroid drugs for less than 3 months. The TCR library used RNA extracted from PBMCs. The patients included were those that came from an endocrinology department in Xi'an, China. The V and J ends lost 8 bases and 2 bases respectively, with 16 bases between them. The CDR3 consists of 15 residues. CDR1 and CDR2 from the germline V gene are MDHEN and SYDVKM. For this clonotype: What it binds is unknown.

These sequences were also reported in another study, on T cells in Graves' hyperthyroidism and ophthalmopathy. That source adds: Over 18 months, lack of ophthalmopathy progression marked Graves' hyperthyroidism as stable.

Sequencing used peripheral blood mononuclear cells (PBMCs), obtained at new diagnosis, from a patient treated with antithyroid drugs. The V call is TRBV28, the J call TRBJ1-3; weak D call: TRBD1 (6 bases). This sequence originates from a young woman with Graves disease. The CDR3 nucleotides read TGTGCCAGCCGGGACCAGGGGATCCCTGGAAACACCATATATTTT. Translated: CASRDQGIPGNTIYF.